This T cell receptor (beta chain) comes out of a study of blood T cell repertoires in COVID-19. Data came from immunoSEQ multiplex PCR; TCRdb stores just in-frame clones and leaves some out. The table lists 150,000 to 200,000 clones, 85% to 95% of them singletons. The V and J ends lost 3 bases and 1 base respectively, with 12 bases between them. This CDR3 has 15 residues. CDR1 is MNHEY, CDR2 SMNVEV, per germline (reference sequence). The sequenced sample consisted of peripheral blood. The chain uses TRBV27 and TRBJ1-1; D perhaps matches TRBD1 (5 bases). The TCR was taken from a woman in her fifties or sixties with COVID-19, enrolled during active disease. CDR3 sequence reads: CASSLLVGANTEAFF. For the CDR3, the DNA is TGTGCCAGCAGTTTGCTTGTAGGGGCGAACACTGAAGCTTTCTTT.